This T cell receptor (beta chain) was recovered during a study of blood T cells in healthy people across ages. Primers used in a second PCR of roughly 6 to 11 cycles were a sample-barcoded 5' primer and a J-beta primer mix. TCRdb fed the 5' RACE reads into MiXCR, producing one record per CDR3 protein. Here the sample spans 600,000 to 1,000,000 distinct CDR3 sequences, roughly 64% being singletons. The receptor comes from a man aged 25 to 40 in good health. The sample was blood.

In DNA, the CDR3 is TGTGCCAGCAGCGTAGTCGGCGGGAACCTTTACAATGAGCAGTTCTTC. It yields the protein CASSVVGGNLYNEQFF. The chain carries TRBV9 and TRBJ2-1; the D gene is possibly TRBD2 (6 bases). Germline V gene lookup returns CDR1 SGDLS and CDR2 YYNGEE. The CDR3 has 16 amino acids. Trimming left V 0 bases short and J 4 bases short, with 14 bases between.